This TCR beta chain was identified in a study of radiation and T cells in renal cell carcinoma. Study-level findings and limits: Baseline intratumoral clonotype presence is unknown without pretreatment biopsies. In blood, top tumor clones expanded by 2 weeks, shrinking by 4.

Time point indicated: blood 2 weeks post-SBRT. The treatment here: 15 Gy SBRT to primary tumor, nephrectomy 4 weeks later. Blood was sampled at baseline, 2 weeks and 4 weeks after SBRT. Clear cell pathology was present in this patient's renal cell carcinoma. This table comes from immunoSEQ multiplex PCR, and its TCRdb copy is limited to in-frame clones, with some not included. The sample lists 150,000 to 160,000 clones; approximately 86% were seen once. This clone was recorded once. Antigen specificity is unknown. The sequence derives from a woman between 45 and 65 years old with renal cell carcinoma. The sequences come from blood, collected from a patient whose treatment included radiotherapy and nephrectomy.

The CDR3 spells CASSIEGIAGITDTQYF. The CDR3 DNA is TGTGCCAGTAGTATAGAGGGAATAGCGGGTATCACAGATACGCAGTATTTT. The chain joins TRBV19 to TRBJ2-3, with 7 bases fitting TRBD2. The CDR3 is 17 amino acids. V lost 0 bases, J lost 2 bases, and 8 bases stayed unmatched. Germline loops: CDR1 LNHDA, CDR2 SQIVND (reference sequence).